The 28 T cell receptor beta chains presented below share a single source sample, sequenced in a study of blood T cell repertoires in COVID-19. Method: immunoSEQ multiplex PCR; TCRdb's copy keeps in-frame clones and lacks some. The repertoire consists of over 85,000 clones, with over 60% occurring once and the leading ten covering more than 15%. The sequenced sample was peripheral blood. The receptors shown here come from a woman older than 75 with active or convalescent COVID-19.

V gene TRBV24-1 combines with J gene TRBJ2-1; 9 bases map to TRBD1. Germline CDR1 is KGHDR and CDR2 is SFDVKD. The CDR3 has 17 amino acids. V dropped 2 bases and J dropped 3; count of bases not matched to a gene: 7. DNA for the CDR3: TGTGCCACCAGTGATTCCGGACAGGGGAGGTTCTACAATGAGCAGTTCTTC. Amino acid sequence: CATSDSGQGRFYNEQFF.

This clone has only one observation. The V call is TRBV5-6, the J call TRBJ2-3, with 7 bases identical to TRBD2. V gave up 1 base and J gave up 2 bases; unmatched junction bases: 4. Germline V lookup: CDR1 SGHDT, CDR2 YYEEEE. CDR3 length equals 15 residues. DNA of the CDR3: TGTGCCAGCAGCTTGCTAGCGGCGTACACAGATACGCAGTATTTT. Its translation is CASSLLAAYTDTQYF.

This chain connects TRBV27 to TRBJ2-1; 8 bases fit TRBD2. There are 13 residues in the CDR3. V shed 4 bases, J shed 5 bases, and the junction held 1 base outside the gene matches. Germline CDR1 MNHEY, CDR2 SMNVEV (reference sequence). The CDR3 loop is CASSSGRDNEQFF. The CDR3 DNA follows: TGTGCCAGCAGTTCCGGGAGGGACAATGAGCAGTTCTTC.

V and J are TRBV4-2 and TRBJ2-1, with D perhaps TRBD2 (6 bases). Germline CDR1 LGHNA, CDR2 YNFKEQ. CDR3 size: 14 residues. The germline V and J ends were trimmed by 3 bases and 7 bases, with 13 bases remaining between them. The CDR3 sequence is CASSQRGIVNEQFF. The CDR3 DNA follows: TGTGCCAGCAGCCAGCGCGGGATCGTGAATGAGCAGTTCTTC.

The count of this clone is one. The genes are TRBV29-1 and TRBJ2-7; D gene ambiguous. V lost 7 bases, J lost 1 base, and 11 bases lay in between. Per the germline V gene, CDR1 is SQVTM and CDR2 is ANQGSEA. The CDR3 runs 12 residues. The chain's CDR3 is CSASADSYEQYF. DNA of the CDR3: TGCAGCGCCTCGGCGGATTCCTACGAGCAGTACTTC.

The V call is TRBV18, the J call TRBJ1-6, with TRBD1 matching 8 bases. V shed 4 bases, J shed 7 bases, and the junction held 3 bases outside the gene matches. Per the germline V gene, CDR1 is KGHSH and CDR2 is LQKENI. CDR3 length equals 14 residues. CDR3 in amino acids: CASSRDRQNSPLHF. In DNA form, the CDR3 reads TGTGCCAGCTCACGGGACAGGCAAAATTCACCCCTCCACTTT. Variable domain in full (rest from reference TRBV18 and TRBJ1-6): NAGVMQNPRHLVRRRGQEARLRCSPMKGHSHVYWYRQLPEEGLKFMVYLQKENIIDESGMPKERFSAEFPKEGPSILRIQQVVRGDSAAYFCASSRDRQNSPLHFGNGTRLTVT.

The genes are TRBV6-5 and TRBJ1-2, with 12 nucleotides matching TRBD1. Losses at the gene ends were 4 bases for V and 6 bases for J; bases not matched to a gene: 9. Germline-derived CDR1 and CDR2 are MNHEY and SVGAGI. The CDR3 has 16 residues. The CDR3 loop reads CASSSLGQGASDGYTF. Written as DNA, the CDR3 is TGTGCCAGCAGTTCCCTGGGACAGGGGGCTTCTGATGGCTACACCTTC.

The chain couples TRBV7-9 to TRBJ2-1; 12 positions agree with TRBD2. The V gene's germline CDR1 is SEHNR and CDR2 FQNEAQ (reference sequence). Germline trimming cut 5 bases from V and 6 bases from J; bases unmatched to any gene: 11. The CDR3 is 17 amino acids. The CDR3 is CASSPPRSSGRGNEQFF. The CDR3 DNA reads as TGTGCCAGCAGCCCCCCGAGATCTAGCGGGAGGGGCAATGAGCAGTTCTTC. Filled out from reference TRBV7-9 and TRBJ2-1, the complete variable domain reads DTGVSQNPRHKITKRGQNVTFRCDPISEHNRLYWYRQTLGQGPEFLTYFQNEAQLEKSRLLSDRFSAERPKGSFSTLEIQRTEQGDSAMYLCASSPPRSSGRGNEQFFGPGTRLTVL.

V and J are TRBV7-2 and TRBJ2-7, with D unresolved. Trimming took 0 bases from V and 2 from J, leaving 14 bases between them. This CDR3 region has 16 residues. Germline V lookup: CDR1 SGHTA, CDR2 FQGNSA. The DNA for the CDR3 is TGTGCCAGCAGCTTAGCGTCGGGTCGGGTACCCTACGAGCAGTACTTC. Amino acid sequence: CASSLASGRVPYEQYF.

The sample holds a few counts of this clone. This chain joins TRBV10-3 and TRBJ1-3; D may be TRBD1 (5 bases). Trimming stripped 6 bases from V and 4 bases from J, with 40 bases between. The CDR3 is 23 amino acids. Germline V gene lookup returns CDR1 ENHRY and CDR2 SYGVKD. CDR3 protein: CAIRLVRAPETPLFRGSGNTIYF. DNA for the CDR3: TGTGCCATCAGGTTAGTAAGGGCTCCGGAAACACCATTATTTAGGGGCTCCGGAAACACCATATATTTT.

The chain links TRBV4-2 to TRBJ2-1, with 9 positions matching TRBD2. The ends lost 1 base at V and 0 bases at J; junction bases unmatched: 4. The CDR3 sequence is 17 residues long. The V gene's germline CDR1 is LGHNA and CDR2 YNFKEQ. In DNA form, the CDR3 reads TGTGCCAGCAGCCAAGTTCTAGCGGGGAGCTCCTACAATGAGCAGTTCTTC. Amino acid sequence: CASSQVLAGSSYNEQFF.

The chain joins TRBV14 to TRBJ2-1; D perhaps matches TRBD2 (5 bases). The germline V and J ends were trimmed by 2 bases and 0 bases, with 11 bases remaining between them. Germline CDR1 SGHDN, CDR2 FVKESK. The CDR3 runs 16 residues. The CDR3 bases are TGTGCCAGCAGCCAACTAGCACACTTCTCCTACAATGAGCAGTTCTTC. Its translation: CASSQLAHFSYNEQFF.

This CDR3 reads CATGTTLADTQYF. The CDR3 nucleotides read TGCGCCACCGGGACTACCCTCGCGGATACGCAGTATTTT. The rearrangement uses TRBV5-1 and TRBJ2-3; the match to TRBD2 covers 7 bases. V lost 9 bases and J lost 6; bases outside the gene matches: 10. Germline CDR1 SGHRS, CDR2 YFSETQ. CDR3 length: 13 residues.

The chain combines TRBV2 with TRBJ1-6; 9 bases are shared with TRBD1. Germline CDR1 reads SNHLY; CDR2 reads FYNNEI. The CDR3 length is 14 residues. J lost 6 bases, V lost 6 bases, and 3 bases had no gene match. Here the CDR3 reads CASSGGQGNSPLHF. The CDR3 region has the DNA TGTGCCAGCAGCGGGGGACAGGGTAATTCACCCCTCCACTTT. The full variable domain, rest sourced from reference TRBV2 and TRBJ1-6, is EPEVTQTPSHQVTQMGQEVILRCVPISNHLYFYWYRQILGQKVEFLVSFYNNEISEKSEIFDDQFSVERPDGSNFTLKIRSTKLEDSAMYFCASSGGQGNSPLHFGNGTRLTVT.

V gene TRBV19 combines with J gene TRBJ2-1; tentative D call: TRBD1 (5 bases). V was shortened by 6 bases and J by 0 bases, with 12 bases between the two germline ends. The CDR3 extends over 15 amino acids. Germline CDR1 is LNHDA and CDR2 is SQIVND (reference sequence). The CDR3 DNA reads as TGTGCCAGTAGAATGGGGCTTAGCTCCTACAATGAGCAGTTCTTC. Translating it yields CASRMGLSSYNEQFF.

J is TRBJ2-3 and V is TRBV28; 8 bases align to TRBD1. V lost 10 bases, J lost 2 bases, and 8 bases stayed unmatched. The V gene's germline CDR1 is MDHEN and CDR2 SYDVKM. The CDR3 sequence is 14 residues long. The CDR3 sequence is CATRTGSATDTQYF. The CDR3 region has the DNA TGTGCCACCCGGACAGGGAGCGCCACAGATACGCAGTATTTT.

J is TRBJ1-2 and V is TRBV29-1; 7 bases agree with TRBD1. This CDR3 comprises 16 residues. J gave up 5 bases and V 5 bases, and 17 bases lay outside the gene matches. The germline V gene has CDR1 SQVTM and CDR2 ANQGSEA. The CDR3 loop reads CSVLLPGQNAPYGYTF. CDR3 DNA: TGCAGCGTTCTCCTTCCGGGACAGAATGCCCCTTATGGCTACACCTTC.

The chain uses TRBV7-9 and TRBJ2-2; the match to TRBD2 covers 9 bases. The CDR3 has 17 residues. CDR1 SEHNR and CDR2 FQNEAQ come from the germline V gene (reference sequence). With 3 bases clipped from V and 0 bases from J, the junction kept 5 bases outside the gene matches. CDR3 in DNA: TGTGCCAGCAGCTTCAAGCGGGAGGCCCCGAACACCGGGGAGCTGTTTTTT. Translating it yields CASSFKREAPNTGELFF.

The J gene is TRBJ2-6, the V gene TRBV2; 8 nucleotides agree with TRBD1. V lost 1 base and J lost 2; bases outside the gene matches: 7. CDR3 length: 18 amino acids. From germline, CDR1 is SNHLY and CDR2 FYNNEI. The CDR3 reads CASSEVRTGSAGANVLTF. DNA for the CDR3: TGTGCCAGCAGTGAAGTAAGGACAGGGTCTGCTGGGGCCAACGTCCTGACTTTC.

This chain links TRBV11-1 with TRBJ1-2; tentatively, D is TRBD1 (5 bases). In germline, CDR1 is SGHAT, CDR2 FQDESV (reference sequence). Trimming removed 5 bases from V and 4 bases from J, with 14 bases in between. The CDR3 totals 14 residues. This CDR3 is CASSPSQGGYGYTF. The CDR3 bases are TGTGCCAGCAGCCCCTCGCAGGGCGGCTATGGCTACACCTTC.

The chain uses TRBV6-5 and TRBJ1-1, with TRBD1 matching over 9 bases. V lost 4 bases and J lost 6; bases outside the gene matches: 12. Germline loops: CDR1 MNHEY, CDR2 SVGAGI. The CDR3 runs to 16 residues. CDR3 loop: CASSFGTGGLWAEAFF. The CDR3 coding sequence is TGTGCCAGCAGTTTTGGTACAGGGGGCCTGTGGGCTGAAGCTTTCTTT.

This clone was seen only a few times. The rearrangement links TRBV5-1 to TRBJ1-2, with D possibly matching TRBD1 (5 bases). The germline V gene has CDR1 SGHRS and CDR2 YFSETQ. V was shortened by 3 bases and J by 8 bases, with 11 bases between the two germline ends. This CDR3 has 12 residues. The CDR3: CASSSGEGGYTF. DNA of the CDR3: TGCGCCAGCAGCTCGGGGGAGGGCGGCTACACCTTC.

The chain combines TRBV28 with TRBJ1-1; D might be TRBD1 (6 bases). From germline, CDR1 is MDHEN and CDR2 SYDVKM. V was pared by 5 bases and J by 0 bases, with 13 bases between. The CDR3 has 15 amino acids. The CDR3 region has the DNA TGTGCCAGCAGTCAGGCGGGGGCTCTGAACACTGAAGCTTTCTTT. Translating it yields CASSQAGALNTEAFF.

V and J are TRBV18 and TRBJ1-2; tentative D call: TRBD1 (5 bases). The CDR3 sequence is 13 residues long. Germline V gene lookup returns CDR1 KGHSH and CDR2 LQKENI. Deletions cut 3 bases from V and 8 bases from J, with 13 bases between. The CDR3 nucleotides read TGTGCCAGCTCACCCGGCAGGGATGGGGGCTACACCTTC. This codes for CASSPGRDGGYTF.

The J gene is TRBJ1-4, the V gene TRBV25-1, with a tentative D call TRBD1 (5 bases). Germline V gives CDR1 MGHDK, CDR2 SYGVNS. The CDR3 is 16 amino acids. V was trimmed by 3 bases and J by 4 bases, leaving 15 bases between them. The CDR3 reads CASSDNRRGSNEKLFF. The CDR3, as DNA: TGTGCCAGCAGTGACAATAGGAGGGGTAGTAATGAAAAACTGTTTTTT.

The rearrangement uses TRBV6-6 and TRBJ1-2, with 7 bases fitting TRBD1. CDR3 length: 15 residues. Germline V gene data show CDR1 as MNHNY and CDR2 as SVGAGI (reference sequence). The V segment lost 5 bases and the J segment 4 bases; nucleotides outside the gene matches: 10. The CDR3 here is CASSLTGLGVYGYTF. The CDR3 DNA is TGTGCCAGCAGTCTGACAGGGCTTGGGGTCTATGGCTACACCTTC.

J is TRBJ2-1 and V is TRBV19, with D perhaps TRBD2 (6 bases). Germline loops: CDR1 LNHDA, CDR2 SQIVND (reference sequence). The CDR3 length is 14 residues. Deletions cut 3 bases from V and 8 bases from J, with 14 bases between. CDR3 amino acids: CASSIWRDNDEQFF. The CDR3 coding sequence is TGTGCCAGTAGTATCTGGCGGGATAACGATGAGCAGTTCTTC. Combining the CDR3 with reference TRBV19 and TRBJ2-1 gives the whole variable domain DGGITQSPKYLFRKEGQNVTLSCEQNLNHDAMYWYRQDPGQGLRLIYYSQIVNDFQKGDIAEGYSVSREKKESFPLTVTSAQKNPTAFYLCASSIWRDNDEQFFGPGTRLTVL.

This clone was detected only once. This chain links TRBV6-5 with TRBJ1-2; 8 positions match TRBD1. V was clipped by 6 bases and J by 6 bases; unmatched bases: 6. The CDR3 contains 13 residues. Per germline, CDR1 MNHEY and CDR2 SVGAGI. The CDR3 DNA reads TGTGCCAGCAGAAGGACAGGGTTGGATGGCTACACCTTC. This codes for CASRRTGLDGYTF.